This passage covers 20 T cell receptor beta chains from one sample sequenced in a study of regulatory T cells in long-lasting Graves disease. Both iRepertoire HTBI primers and Arm-PCR of CDR3 regions were used to build the TCR beta libraries. TCRdb re-derived calls from the multiplex PCR reads in MiXCR, one entry per CDR3 protein. The sample includes approximately 250,000 distinct CDR3 sequences, approximately 16% of them seen just once. Time point of the sample: newly diagnosed GD, antithyroid drugs for less than 3 months. Making the TCR library involved RNA that had been extracted from PBMCs. The sequencing here drew on peripheral blood mononuclear cells (PBMCs), taken at new diagnosis, from a patient treated with antithyroid drugs. These receptors originate from a female donor with Graves disease.

This clonotype came up many times. The CDR3 reads CASSGVTSGRSSRDNEQFF. The CDR3 DNA is TGTGCCAGCAGCGGAGTGACTAGCGGGAGGTCCTCCCGGGACAATGAGCAGTTCTTC. The rearrangement links TRBV28 to TRBJ2-1, with 13 positions matching TRBD2. The ends lost 6 bases at V and 5 bases at J; junction bases unmatched: 16. Germline CDR1 reads MDHEN; CDR2 reads SYDVKM. The CDR3 sequence is 19 residues long.

V and J are TRBV9 and TRBJ2-3, with 9 nucleotides matching TRBD2. The CDR3 totals 15 residues. Germline values: CDR1 SGDLS, CDR2 YYNGEE. V was pared by 3 bases and J by 3 bases, with 5 bases of the junction left unmatched. The CDR3 loop reads CASSGSGSVTDTQYF. The CDR3, as DNA: TGTGCCAGCAGCGGTAGCGGGAGCGTGACAGATACGCAGTATTTT.

The J gene is TRBJ1-3, the V gene TRBV12-3 or TRBV12-4; the match to TRBD1 covers 8 bases. The V segment lost 6 bases and the J segment 3 bases; nucleotides outside the gene matches: 10. The CDR3 runs 16 residues. For the CDR3, the DNA is TGTGCCAGCAGCGCCGATAACAGGGGGAATGGAAACACCATATATTTT. Its translation: CASSADNRGNGNTIYF.

This clonotype was seen ten or more times. The V and J genes are TRBV28 and TRBJ1-1; 9 nucleotides align to TRBD1. Germline trimming cut 10 bases from V and 1 base from J; bases unmatched to any gene: 7. CDR1 is MDHEN and CDR2 is SYDVKM in the germline V gene. This CDR3 has 14 residues. This CDR3 is CANKGTGKNTEAFF. CDR3 coding DNA: TGTGCCAACAAGGGGACAGGGAAGAACACTGAAGCTTTCTTT.

This clonotype was recorded many times. The genes are TRBV7-2 and TRBJ2-1; 8 positions match TRBD2. Trimming took 7 bases from V and 9 from J; bases not matched to a gene: 11. CDR1 is SGHTA and CDR2 is FQGNSA in the germline V gene. This CDR3 spans 14 amino acids. CDR3 protein: CASTPGGEVVEQFF. The CDR3 coding sequence is TGTGCCAGCACCCCCGGGGGGGAGGTGGTTGAGCAGTTCTTC.

This clonotype has only one observation. The chain uses TRBV6-4 and TRBJ1-2, with D possibly matching TRBD1 (5 bases). There are 12 residues in the CDR3. Deletions cut 0 bases from V and 9 bases from J, with 8 bases between. In germline, CDR1 is MRHNA, CDR2 SNTAGT. The CDR3 sequence: CASSDSQGCYTF. The CDR3 coding sequence is TGTGCCAGCAGTGACTCCCAGGGATGCTACACCTTC.

This clonotype was observed a few times. This likely reflects a read error, since a far larger clone is one base away. V gene TRBV28 combines with J gene TRBJ1-4, with 9 nucleotides matching TRBD1. The J call may be faulty, since TRBJ1-6 better matches the DNA end. The germline V gene has CDR1 MDHEN and CDR2 SYDVKM. This CDR3 is built from 15 residues. The CDR3 here is CASSLTDRGSSPLHF. DNA of the CDR3: TGTGCCAGCAGTTTAACCGACAGGGGGTCTTCACCCCTCCACTTT.

This rearrangement joins TRBV7-2 to TRBJ2-1, with 12 nucleotides matching TRBD2. CDR3 length: 16 residues. CDR1 and CDR2 from the germline V gene are SGHTA and FQGNSA. Unmatched junction bases numbered 13, after V lost 1 base and J lost 15 bases. CDR3 bases: TGTGCCAGCAGCTTAGAACGACTAGCGGGAGTGGACAGGGTGTTCTTC. It is translated as CASSLERLAGVDRVFF.

This clonotype was seen a handful of times. The CDR3 sequence: CSAGRTGYGSGANVLTF. DNA for the CDR3: TGCAGTGCTGGGCGGACAGGGTACGGCTCTGGGGCCAACGTCCTGACTTTC. The chain combines TRBV20-1 with TRBJ2-6; 8 bases are shared with TRBD1. Germline values: CDR1 DFQATT, CDR2 SNEGSKA (reference sequence). CDR3 size: 17 residues. J was trimmed by 0 bases and V by 5 bases; bases with no gene match: 9.

Only one count was recorded for this clonotype. J is TRBJ1-2 and V is TRBV20-1; TRBD1 is a possible D gene (6 bases). Germline V gene sequence: CDR1 DFQATT, CDR2 SNEGSKA (reference sequence). The ends were cut back, 6 bases at V and 7 bases at J, with 18 bases in the middle. This CDR3 contains 13 residues. CDR3 sequence (DNA): TGCAGTGCCCTGGGGGGGGGGGCGATTGGCTACACCTTC. Translated: CSALGGGAIGYTF.

In this sample, this clonotype turned up many times. The J gene is TRBJ1-2, the V gene TRBV6-2 or TRBV6-3; 7 bases line up with TRBD1. CDR1 MNHEY and CDR2 SVGEGT come from the germline V gene. Trimming removed 0 bases from V and 6 bases from J; junction bases left unmatched: 4. The CDR3 contains 14 residues. This CDR3 reads CASSYSYRGDGYTF. CDR3 DNA: TGTGCCAGCAGTTACTCGTACAGGGGTGATGGCTACACCTTC.

This clonotype was recorded at least ten times. The chain combines TRBV10-3 with TRBJ2-7, with 9 bases aligning to TRBD2. The CDR3 totals 15 residues. Unmatched junction bases numbered 8, after V lost 0 bases and J lost 8 bases. Germline V CDR1 and CDR2: ENHRY, SYGVKD. The DNA for the CDR3 is TGTGCCATCAGTGAGTCAAGTCTAGCGGGGCGAAAGCAGTACTTC. Its protein is CAISESSLAGRKQYF.

This clonotype appeared a few times. The V gene is TRBV6-1, the J gene TRBJ2-2; 7 bases are shared with TRBD1. Germline V CDR1 and CDR2: MNHNS, SASEGT. With 2 bases clipped from V and 3 bases from J, the junction kept 0 bases outside the gene matches. The CDR3 runs 14 residues. The CDR3 DNA sequence: TGTGCCAGCAGTGAACAGGGGGACACCGGGGAGCTGTTTTTT. Amino acid sequence: CASSEQGDTGELFF.

A note on this clonotype: This may stem from a read error, because a much larger clone lies one nucleotide away. The chain recombines TRBV7-2 with TRBJ2-7; unclear D gene. V was trimmed by 6 bases and J by 3 bases, leaving 6 bases between them. This CDR3 has 11 amino acids. In germline, CDR1 is SGHTA, CDR2 FQGNSA. CDR3: CASRQSYEQYF. CDR3 sequence (DNA): TGTGCCAGCAGACAGAGCTACGAGCAGTACTTC.

The chain combines TRBV5-6 with TRBJ1-2; D not resolved. The ends were cut back, 2 bases at V and 7 bases at J, with 9 bases in the middle. This CDR3 contains 12 residues. Germline loops: CDR1 SGHDT, CDR2 YYEEEE. In DNA form, the CDR3 reads TGTGCCAGCAGCTTCGGTAAGGGTGGCTACACCTTC. The encoded protein is CASSFGKGGYTF.

This clonotype was found many times. The rearrangement joins TRBV20-1 to TRBJ2-1; 13 bases are shared with TRBD2. Germline V CDR1 and CDR2: DFQATT, SNEGSKA (reference sequence). This CDR3 has 16 amino acids. J lost 6 bases, V lost 5 bases, and 10 bases had no gene match. CDR3 region: CSAPQTSGRLANEQFF. The CDR3 nucleotides read TGCAGTGCTCCCCAGACTAGCGGGAGGTTAGCCAATGAGCAGTTCTTC.

This clonotype showed up many times. The rearrangement uses TRBV28 and TRBJ2-2; TRBD1 matches 9 bases. V shed 5 bases and J 3 bases; nucleotides not matched to a gene: 7. Looked up from germline, CDR1 is MDHEN and CDR2 is SYDVKM. The CDR3 is 16 amino acids. Written as DNA, the CDR3 is TGTGCCAGCAGTGCGCCGGGACAGGGTTACACCGGGGAGCTGTTTTTT. Encoded protein: CASSAPGQGYTGELFF.

The chain uses TRBV25-1 and TRBJ2-3, with 11 bases aligning to TRBD2. The CDR3 is 17 residues long. Germline V gene sequence: CDR1 MGHDK, CDR2 SYGVNS. Germline trimming cut 1 base from V and 4 bases from J; bases unmatched to any gene: 7. CDR3 amino acids: CASSEFSGRAGSDTQYF. CDR3 nucleotides: TGTGCCAGCAGTGAATTTAGCGGGAGGGCCGGTTCAGATACGCAGTATTTT.

V and J are TRBV2 and TRBJ1-3; maybe TRBD1 (6 bases). V lost 6 bases, J lost 0 bases, and 15 bases lay in between. This CDR3 has 16 residues. Germline loops: CDR1 SNHLY, CDR2 FYNNEI. The CDR3 bases are TGTGCCAGCAGACTCGACAGGATTAACTCTGGAAACACCATATATTTT. Translating gives CASRLDRINSGNTIYF.

Ten or more counts support this clonotype. The DNA of the CDR3 is TGTGCCAGCAGCTTAGATTCAACGATCCACGAGCAGTACTTC. This gives the protein CASSLDSTIHEQYF. The gene calls are TRBV7-9 and TRBJ2-7; D not resolved. Trimming took 1 base from V and 5 from J, leaving 12 bases between them. This CDR3 has 14 residues. CDR1 is SEHNR and CDR2 is FQNEAQ in the germline V gene (reference sequence). Full variable domain (missing parts from reference TRBV7-9 and TRBJ2-7): DTGVSQNPRHKITKRGQNVTFRCDPISEHNRLYWYRQTLGQGPEFLTYFQNEAQLEKSRLLSDRFSAERPKGSFSTLEIQRTEQGDSAMYLCASSLDSTIHEQYFGPGTRLTVT.